Listed here are 27 T cell receptor beta chains from one sample, sequenced in a study of regulatory T cells in long-lasting Graves disease. Time point noted: newly diagnosed GD, antithyroid drugs for less than 3 months. Making the TCR library involved RNA that had been extracted from PBMCs. iRepertoire HTBI primers and Arm-PCR of CDR3 regions built TCR beta libraries. One entry per CDR3 protein results from TCRdb running MiXCR on the multiplex PCR reads. The sample consists of about 200,000 distinct CDR3 sequences, about a sixth of them appearing once. The sample was peripheral blood mononuclear cells (PBMCs), taken at new diagnosis, from a patient treated with antithyroid drugs. The receptor set was obtained from a female donor with Graves disease.

This clonotype was seen repeatedly, ten times or more. This chain connects TRBV11-2 to TRBJ2-3; a weak D match, TRBD2 (7 bases). CDR1 and CDR2 (germline): SGHAT, FQNNGV. Deletions cut 1 base from V and 1 base from J, with 21 bases between. The CDR3 is 19 amino acids. CDR3 DNA: TGTGCCAGCAGCTTAGTAGGGGGGGCTCGGGCTTCTGGCACAGATACGCAGTATTTT. Protein sequence: CASSLVGGARASGTDTQYF.

This clonotype was observed at least ten times. The J gene is TRBJ1-2, the V gene TRBV24-1, with TRBD1 matching 8 bases. V lost 3 bases and J lost 4; bases outside the gene matches: 3. The length of the CDR3 is 14 residues. Germline CDR1 KGHDR, CDR2 SFDVKD. The CDR3 sequence: CATSDTTGVYGYTF. CDR3 DNA: TGTGCCACCAGTGATACGACAGGGGTCTATGGCTACACCTTC.

There are many counts of this clonotype. The chain links TRBV11-2 to TRBJ2-7; D is unclear. CDR3 length: 14 amino acids. Germline lookup yields CDR1 SGHAT and CDR2 FQNNGV. V was trimmed by 6 bases and J by 5 bases, leaving 17 bases between them. As DNA, the CDR3 is TGTGCCAGCAGGTTCAGAAGCGTGGGCCACGAGCAGTACTTC. Residues: CASRFRSVGHEQYF. Based on the CDR3 plus reference TRBV11-2 and TRBJ2-7, the full variable domain is EAGVAQSPRYKIIEKRQSVAFWCNPISGHATLYWYQQILGQGPKLLIQFQNNGVVDDSQLPKDRFSAERLKGVDSTLKIQPAKLEDSAVYLCASRFRSVGHEQYFGPGTRLTVT.

This clonotype was recorded many times. The gene calls are TRBV4-2 and TRBJ2-3, with D perhaps matching TRBD1 (5 bases). CDR1 and CDR2 (germline): LGHNA, YNFKEQ. Trimming took off 0 bases at V and 0 bases at J, with 16 bases between the two ends. The CDR3 sequence is 18 residues long. The CDR3 loop reads CASSQDPVQGKSTDTQYF. The CDR3 DNA reads as TGTGCCAGCAGCCAAGATCCCGTCCAGGGAAAAAGCACAGATACGCAGTATTTT.

This clonotype was observed at least ten times. The rearrangement links TRBV7-2 to TRBJ1-2, with D possibly being TRBD1 (6 bases). V was pared by 5 bases and J by 4 bases, with 17 bases between. Germline V gives CDR1 SGHTA, CDR2 FQGNSA. The CDR3 sequence is 15 residues long. CDR3 nucleotide sequence: TGTGCCAGCAGCCCTAGTGTCGGGGGCACCTATGGCTACACCTTC. Amino acids: CASSPSVGGTYGYTF.

The sample holds one count of this clonotype. A read error is the likely source, as a far larger clone sits one nucleotide away. The chain combines TRBV28 with TRBJ1-1; 8 positions agree with TRBD1. V was pared by 5 bases and J by 0 bases, with 11 bases of the junction left unmatched. Germline assignment: CDR1 MDHEN and CDR2 SYDVKM. CDR3 length: 17 residues. The CDR3, as DNA: TGTGCCAGCAGTGTTTCACACAGGGGGAACATGAACACTGAAGCTTTCTTT. It specifies CASSVSHRGNMNTEAFF.

This clonotype was seen repeatedly, ten times or more. This chain links TRBV20-1 with TRBJ1-1; TRBD1 is a possible D gene (5 bases). V lost 3 bases, J lost 2 bases, and 13 bases lay in between. Germline CDR1 DFQATT, CDR2 SNEGSKA (reference sequence). The CDR3 length is 14 residues. The CDR3 nucleotides are TGCAGTGCTAGGAGGTTGGGGGATAACACTGAAGCTTTCTTT. Protein product: CSARRLGDNTEAFF.

This clonotype was counted ten times or more. This rearrangement joins TRBV10-3 to TRBJ2-7; the match to TRBD2 covers 7 bases. V was clipped by 2 bases and J by 4 bases; unmatched bases: 2. The CDR3 has 13 residues. Germline V CDR1 and CDR2: ENHRY, SYGVKD. Written as DNA, the CDR3 is TGTGCCATCAGTGAGGCTAGCGGTTACGAGCAGTACTTC. The encoded protein is CAISEASGYEQYF.

In the case of this clonotype: A read error may account for a junction end that differs from germline. The chain couples TRBV12-3 or TRBV12-4 to TRBJ2-5, with 12 bases identical to TRBD2. The CDR3 sequence is 15 residues long. DNA of the CDR3: TGTGCCAGCAGCTTAGCCGGACTAGCGGGGGAGACCCAGTACTTC. It is translated as CASSLAGLAGETQYF.

This clonotype was recorded many times. The chain carries TRBV29-1 and TRBJ2-7; no reliable D call. The CDR3 extends over 13 amino acids. Germline CDR1 reads SQVTM; CDR2 reads ANQGSEA. V shed 7 bases and J shed 0 bases, with 13 bases lying between them. The CDR3: CSAQHPSSYEQYF. DNA of the CDR3: TGCAGCGCCCAGCATCCTAGCTCCTACGAGCAGTACTTC.

This clonotype was observed many times. The chain recombines TRBV29-1 with TRBJ2-1; D is ambiguous. CDR1 and CDR2 from the germline V gene are SQVTM and ANQGSEA. This CDR3 comprises 12 residues. V dropped 6 bases and J dropped 3 bases, with 9 bases sitting between them. In DNA, the CDR3 is TGCAGCGTAGAGGACGGCTACAATGAGCAGTTCTTC. Protein product: CSVEDGYNEQFF.

This clonotype was detected many times. This rearrangement joins TRBV4-3 to TRBJ2-7; TRBD1 matches at 7 bases. This CDR3 has 15 residues. Germline V gene data show CDR1 as LGHNA and CDR2 as YSLEER. J lost 5 bases, V lost 6 bases, and 13 bases had no gene match. The CDR3 protein is CASSPTGVRGNEQYF. The DNA of the CDR3 is TGCGCCAGCAGTCCAACAGGGGTCAGAGGAAACGAGCAGTACTTC.

This clonotype has at least ten counts. The chain is built from TRBV28 and TRBJ2-7; no firm D call. V was cut by 1 base and J by 0 bases, with 22 bases left in between. This CDR3 contains 19 residues. Per the germline V gene, CDR1 is MDHEN and CDR2 is SYDVKM. CDR3 sequence: CASSLYALFASGLSYEQYF. CDR3 in DNA: TGTGCCAGCAGTTTATATGCTTTGTTCGCCTCCGGTCTCTCCTACGAGCAGTACTTC.

This clonotype has at least ten counts. V is TRBV10-2 and J is TRBJ2-7, with 13 positions matching TRBD2. There are 15 residues in the CDR3. The germline V gene encodes CDR1 WSHSY and CDR2 SAAADI. With V trimmed by 6 bases and J by 5 bases, 7 bases remained unmatched. The CDR3 here is CASRELAGGPHEQYF. CDR3 coding DNA: TGCGCCAGCAGAGAACTAGCGGGAGGGCCCCACGAGCAGTACTTC.

This clonotype was seen repeatedly, ten times or more. This rearrangement joins TRBV12-3 or TRBV12-4 to TRBJ2-7; D not resolved. This CDR3 is built from 14 residues. With 0 bases removed from V and 0 bases from J, the gap between germline ends came to 6 bases. The CDR3 bases are TGTGCCAGCAGTTTAGCGTTACGCTCCTACGAGCAGTACTTC. The encoded protein is CASSLALRSYEQYF.

This clonotype was picked up many times. This sequence joins TRBV30 and TRBJ2-7; possibly TRBD1 or TRBD2 for D (6 bases each). Trimming stripped 4 bases from V and 12 bases from J, with 22 bases between. CDR3 length equals 13 residues. Germline lookup yields CDR1 GTSNPN and CDR2 SVGIG (reference sequence). The CDR3 nucleotides read TGTGCCTGGACTCTAGGGGGGTTTGGAGATTGGTACTTC. Translated: CAWTLGGFGDWYF. Full variable domain (remainder filled in from reference TRBV30 and TRBJ2-7): SQTIHQWPATLVQPVGSPLSLECTVEGTSNPNLYWYRQAAGRGLQLLFYSVGIGQISSEVPQNLSASRPQDRQFILSSKKLLLSDSGFYLCAWTLGGFGDWYFGPGTRLTVT.

To note about this clonotype: A much larger clone differs from this one at a single base, so this may be a read error. The chain is built from TRBV7-2 and TRBJ2-1, with a tentative D call TRBD1 (5 bases). This CDR3 region has 16 residues. V lost 5 bases to trimming and J lost 7 bases, with 21 bases between them. CDR1 and CDR2 from the germline V gene are SGHTA and FQGNSA. Written as DNA, the CDR3 is TGTGCCAGCAGCCAACTATTTACGAGTAAGGGGAATGAGCAGTTCTTC. It yields the protein CASSQLFTSKGNEQFF.

This clonotype was recorded a few times. The chain combines TRBV10-3 with TRBJ2-3, with D perhaps TRBD1 (5 bases). V was cut by 6 bases and J by 2 bases, with 12 bases left in between. This CDR3 comprises 14 residues. Germline V gives CDR1 ENHRY, CDR2 SYGVKD. Here the CDR3 DNA reads TGTGCCATCAGCACAGACAGAAACACAGATACGCAGTATTTT. Encoded protein: CAISTDRNTDTQYF.

This clonotype was seen at least ten times. The genes are TRBV18 and TRBJ1-6; D may be TRBD1 (6 bases). Germline V gene lookup returns CDR1 KGHSH and CDR2 LQKENI. This CDR3 spans 16 amino acids. The V gene lost 3 bases and the J gene lost 5 bases, with 14 bases spanning the gap. CDR3 nucleotide sequence: TGTGCCAGCTCACCGAGGGGGGTCGGTGATAATTCACCCCTCCACTTT. Residues: CASSPRGVGDNSPLHF.

In its sample, this clonotype was seen many times. The chain has TRBV20-1 and TRBJ1-1; D is unclear. V was clipped by 6 bases and J by 1 base, with 12 bases between them. Germline V gene sequence: CDR1 DFQATT, CDR2 SNEGSKA (reference sequence). The CDR3 is 13 residues long. CDR3 coding DNA: TGCAGTGCGGTACCGGGGTGGAACACTGAAGCTTTCTTT. Residues: CSAVPGWNTEAFF.

On this clonotype: It may be a read error: a sequence one base away is much more abundant. The rearrangement uses TRBV6-1 and TRBJ2-1; TRBD2 agrees at 9 bases. The V gene's germline CDR1 is MNHNS and CDR2 SASEGT. CDR3 length: 15 amino acids. V was pared by 5 bases and J by 12 bases, with 14 bases of the junction left unmatched. CDR3 protein: CASSPVSGSVDGQFF. In nucleotides, the CDR3 is TGTGCCAGCAGTCCCGTTAGCGGGAGTGTCGATGGGCAGTTCTTC.

In its sample, this clonotype was seen many times. The CDR3 region is CSASLAGGPGETQYF. The CDR3 nucleotides are TGCAGCGCTTCACTAGCGGGAGGGCCGGGAGAGACCCAGTACTTC. The J gene is TRBJ2-5, the V gene TRBV29-1, with TRBD2 identical over 13 bases. Germline CDR1 SQVTM, CDR2 ANQGSEA. With V trimmed by 7 bases and J by 4 bases, 9 bases remained unmatched. The CDR3 is 15 amino acids.

The chain joins TRBV6-9 to TRBJ2-7; 7 bases are a match to TRBD1. Germline V gene data show CDR1 as MNHGY and CDR2 as SVAAGI. The CDR3 contains 14 residues. With V trimmed by 3 bases and J by 2 bases, 4 bases remained unmatched. This CDR3 is CASSYSQGAYEQYF. Here the CDR3 DNA reads TGTGCCAGCAGTTACTCCCAGGGGGCCTACGAGCAGTACTTC.

This clonotype occurred once. V and J are TRBV15 and TRBJ1-4, with a possible D match to TRBD1 (5 bases). V was trimmed by 0 bases and J by 0 bases, leaving 8 bases between them. The CDR3 sequence is 16 residues long. The germline gives CDR1 LNHNV, CDR2 YYDKDF (reference sequence). The CDR3, as DNA: TGTGCCACCAGCAGAGATCGGGGCGCAACTAATGAAAAACTGTTTTTT. Its protein product is CATSRDRGATNEKLFF.

This clonotype showed up many times. This sequence joins TRBV7-2 and TRBJ2-5; D is uncertain. This CDR3 is built from 14 residues. V was clipped by 1 base and J by 5 bases, with 11 bases between them. The germline V gene has CDR1 SGHTA and CDR2 FQGNSA. The CDR3 region has the DNA TGTGCCAGCAGCTTAGATCAAGGAAGGGAGACCCAGTACTTC. Translating gives CASSLDQGRETQYF. Supplemented by reference TRBV7-2 and TRBJ2-5, the full variable domain reads GAGVSQSPSNKVTEKGKDVELRCDPISGHTALYWYRQSLGQGLEFLIYFQGNSAPDKSGLPSDRFSAERTGGSVSTLTIQRTQQEDSAVYLCASSLDQGRETQYFGPGTRLLVL.

Concerning this clonotype itself: A read error is likely, as this CDR3 ends without the conserved phenylalanine or tryptophan. The V and J genes are TRBV20-1 and TRBJ2-7; D is perhaps TRBD2 (5 bases). The CDR3 extends over 13 amino acids. Looked up from germline, CDR1 is DFQATT and CDR2 is SNEGSKA (reference sequence). V was pared by 3 bases and J by 3 bases, with 12 bases between. As DNA, the CDR3 is TGCAGTGCTAGCCCATCCGGGGACTACGAGCAGTACTCC. It translates to CSASPSGDYEQYS.

This clonotype has a count of ten or more. The chain links TRBV11-2 to TRBJ1-5, with TRBD1 as a possible D gene (5 bases). Germline V lookup: CDR1 SGHAT, CDR2 FQNNGV. The V and J ends lost 5 bases and 6 bases respectively, with 20 bases between them. The CDR3 covers 16 residues. The CDR3 is CASSRGGDPRVQPQHF. CDR3 DNA sequence: TGTGCCAGCAGCCGGGGGGGGGACCCCAGGGTTCAGCCCCAGCATTTT.